The source of this T cell receptor beta chain is a study of response to subunit inactivated influenza vaccine. Study-wide results and limits: Each seasonal flu vaccination may recruit only limited new T cells, authors suggested.

TCRdb re-derived calls from the RT-PCR reads in MiXCR, one entry per CDR3 protein. This table holds about 700,000 distinct CDR3 sequences, approximately 14% found once. This clonotype was detected many times. The antigen remains undetermined. Germline lookup yields CDR1 SGHRS and CDR2 YFSETQ. The CDR3 consists of 15 residues. The V gene lost 4 bases and the J gene lost 0 bases, with 11 bases spanning the gap. Material: PBMCs from blood, obtained 14 days before vaccination. This chain connects TRBV5-1 to TRBJ2-1, with no clear D. This receptor was identified in a middle-aged man who received an inactivated influenza vaccine. CDR3 protein: CASSTGPSSYNEQFF. The CDR3 region has the DNA TGCGCCAGCAGCACCGGACCAAGCTCCTACAATGAGCAGTTCTTC. Full variable domain (missing parts from reference TRBV5-1 and TRBJ2-1): KAGVTQTPRYLIKTRGQQVTLSCSPISGHRSVSWYQQTPGQGLQFLFEYFSETQRNKGNFPGRFSGRQFSNSRSEMNVSTLELGDSALYLCASSTGPSSYNEQFFGPGTRLTVL.